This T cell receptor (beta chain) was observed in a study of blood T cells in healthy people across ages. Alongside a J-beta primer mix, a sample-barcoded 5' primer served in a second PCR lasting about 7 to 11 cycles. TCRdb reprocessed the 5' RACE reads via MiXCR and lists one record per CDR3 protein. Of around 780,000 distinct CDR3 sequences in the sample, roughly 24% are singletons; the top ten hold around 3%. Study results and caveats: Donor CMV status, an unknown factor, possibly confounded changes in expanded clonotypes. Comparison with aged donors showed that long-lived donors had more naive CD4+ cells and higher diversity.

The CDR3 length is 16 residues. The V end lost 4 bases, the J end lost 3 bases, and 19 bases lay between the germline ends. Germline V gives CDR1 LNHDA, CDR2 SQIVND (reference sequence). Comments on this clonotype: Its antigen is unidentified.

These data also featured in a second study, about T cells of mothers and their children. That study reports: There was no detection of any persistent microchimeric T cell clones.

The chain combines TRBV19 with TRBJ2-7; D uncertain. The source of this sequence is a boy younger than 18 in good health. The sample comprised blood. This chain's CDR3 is CASSKSGRTKFYEQYF. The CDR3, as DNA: TGTGCCAGTAGTAAATCGGGTCGTACGAAGTTCTACGAGCAGTACTTC.